A selection of T cell receptor beta chains follows, all from one sample in a study of early T cells in non-severe SARS-CoV-2 infection. TCRdb analysed the 5' RACE reads with MiXCR anew, one entry per CDR3 protein. The sample has around 84,000 distinct CDR3 sequences, about 15% seen once. Sample: whole blood. The source of these receptors is an adult who was a healthcare worker with PCR-confirmed SARS-CoV-2 infection or an uninfected control (not recorded which). CDR3s include the opening cysteine and the closing phenylalanine or tryptophan. The D gene is left open where the match is weak.

TRBJ2-2,-,16,TRBV19,CASSWSWGVSAGELFF
TRBJ2-7,-,13,TRBV30,CAWSVGATYEQYF
TRBJ2-1,TRBD2,15,TRBV12-3/TRBV12-4,CASSPLAMNYNEQFF
TRBJ2-1,-,13,TRBV19,CASQMSSYNEQFF
TRBJ1-2,-,14,TRBV6-1,CASSERRDYYGYTF
TRBJ1-1,TRBD1,14,TRBV6-1,CASSTRDRGAEAFF
TRBJ2-3,TRBD2,17,TRBV28,CASSSSWGGMGTDTQYF
TRBJ2-7,TRBD1,15,TRBV3-1,CASSPGPGTAYEQYF
TRBJ2-7,-,13,TRBV3-1,CASSPAPQAEQYF
TRBJ2-7,TRBD1,15,TRBV10-3,CAISETGTVSNEQYF
TRBJ2-1,TRBD2,14,TRBV3-1,CASRPGGFYNEQFF
TRBJ2-4,-,13,TRBV7-9,CASSPGWGNIQYF
TRBJ1-5,TRBD1,13,TRBV11-2,CASSPTGVKPQHF
TRBJ2-1,TRBD2,18,TRBV4-1,CASSQLLGLSRGENEQFF
TRBJ1-1,-,13,TRBV2,CASSRQRDTEAFF
TRBJ1-1,TRBD1,13,TRBV11-3,CASSLATGAEAFF
TRBJ2-3,TRBD1,14,TRBV7-3,CASSRQGYKDTQYF
TRBJ2-7,TRBD2,15,TRBV20-1,CSARGAGLAAYEQYF
TRBJ1-1,-,11,TRBV12-3/TRBV12-4,CASTENTEAFF
TRBJ1-1,TRBD1,14,TRBV11-1,CASSSYRDRLRTFF
TRBJ1-5,-,17,TRBV4-1,CASSHAIHDMGGQPQHF
TRBJ1-2,TRBD1,15,TRBV19,CASSQNRGLNYGYTF
TRBJ2-1,-,15,TRBV4-1,CASSQVPLPVNEQFF
TRBJ2-1,TRBD2,15,TRBV7-9,CASSLSGSAPDEQFF
TRBJ2-2,TRBD2,18,TRBV12-3/TRBV12-4,CASSLEILAGAFSGELFF
TRBJ2-1,-,13,TRBV15,CATEAGSYNEQFF
TRBJ2-7,TRBD2,15,TRBV3-1,CASSRRLAEAYEQYF